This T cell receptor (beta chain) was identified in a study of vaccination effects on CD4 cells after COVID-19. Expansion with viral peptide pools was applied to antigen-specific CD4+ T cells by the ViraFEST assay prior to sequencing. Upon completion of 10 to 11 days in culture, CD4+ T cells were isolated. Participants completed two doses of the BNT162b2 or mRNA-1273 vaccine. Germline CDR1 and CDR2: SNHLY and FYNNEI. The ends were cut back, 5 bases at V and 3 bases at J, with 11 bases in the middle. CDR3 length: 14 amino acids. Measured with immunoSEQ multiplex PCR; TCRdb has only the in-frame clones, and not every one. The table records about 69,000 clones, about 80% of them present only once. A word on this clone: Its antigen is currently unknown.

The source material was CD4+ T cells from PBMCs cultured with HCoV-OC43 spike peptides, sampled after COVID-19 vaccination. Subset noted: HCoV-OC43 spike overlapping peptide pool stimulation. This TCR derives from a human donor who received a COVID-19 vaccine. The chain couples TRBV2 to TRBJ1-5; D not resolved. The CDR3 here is CASSKDTSNQPQHF. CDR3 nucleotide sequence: TGTGCCAGCAGTAAAGACACTTCCAATCAGCCCCAGCATTTT.